This T cell receptor (beta chain) derives from a study of post-analysis software for immune sequencing data. V lost 3 bases and J lost 0; bases outside the gene matches: 3. Germline V CDR1 and CDR2: LGHNA, YSLEER. This CDR3 has 16 amino acids. Many counts were recorded for this clonotype. Its antigen is as yet unknown. Study-wide results and limits: TRBV segments more frequent in patients than in controls numbered several and included TRBV5-6, TRBV5-1 and TRBV20-1.

Unique-molecular-identifier-tagged TCR beta cDNA libraries were used. With about 1 to 11 million T cells as the source, 400,000 to 550,000 cDNA molecules resulted. TCRdb re-called the PCR reads with MiXCR, one entry per CDR3 protein. The sample carries hundreds of thousands of distinct CDR3 sequences, 30% recorded once. This receptor was taken from a girl aged 10 to 17 with multiple sclerosis. Material: blood. The chain joins TRBV4-3 to TRBJ2-3; TRBD2 aligns across 10 bases. CDR3 DNA: TGCGCCAGCAGCCAGGAGACTAGCGGGAGCACAGATACGCAGTATTTT. Protein: CASSQETSGSTDTQYF.